This T cell receptor (beta chain) appears in the sequencing data of a study of response to subunit inactivated influenza vaccine. This clonotype has more than one count but fewer than ten. What it binds is unknown. Overall study findings and caveats: The authors put forward the suggestion that each seasonal influenza vaccination may bring in only a limited number of new T cells.

Using its own MiXCR run on the RT-PCR reads, TCRdb lists one record per CDR3 protein. The sample records hundreds of thousands of distinct CDR3 sequences, around 8% being singletons. The V gene's germline CDR1 is MDHEN and CDR2 SYDVKM. CDR3 length: 21 residues. V lost 3 bases and J lost 0; bases outside the gene matches: 16. The sample in question was PBMCs from blood, obtained less than 30 months after vaccination. This TCR came from a man in his fifties or sixties who received an inactivated influenza vaccine. J is TRBJ2-5 and V is TRBV28, with 13 bases matching TRBD2. CDR3 nucleotides: TGTGCCAGCAGTTTTCCCCCCTGGACTAGCGGGAGAAGGGTGGACCAAGAGACCCAGTACTTC. This sequence encodes CASSFPPWTSGRRVDQETQYF.